This T cell receptor beta chain derives from a study of T cell repertoires in cytomegalovirus infection. Overall study context: Both recently identified HLA-C-restricted and well-studied HLA-B-restricted CMV epitopes were used in the study. Through public TCR beta signatures, both CMV infection and matching HLA type were indicated.

Findings of the study overall: Cumulative public TCR beta family frequency identified CMV carriers with the relevant HLA.

The germline V gene encodes CDR1 SGHTA and CDR2 FQGNSA. The CDR3 sequence is 14 residues long. The V end was cut by 3 bases, the J end by 14 bases, with 17 bases between. Each CDR3 protein gets one entry after TCRdb re-called the reads with MiXCR. This sample yields roughly 500,000 distinct CDR3 sequences, of which around a third are seen a single time; 17% belongs to the top ten. This clonotype was seen more than once but under ten times. The antigen is unknown. Sequencing was performed on cultured PBMCs, taken from culture after CMV antigen stimulation. The V gene is TRBV7-2, the J gene TRBJ1-6; no reliable D call. The sequence was collected from a human donor in good health (CMV status not recorded). Some clones in this sample may be carry-over from other donors' samples. CDR3 residues: CASSLPGPSGTLHF. The CDR3 DNA reads TGTGCCAGCAGCTTGCCCGGGCCATCGGGAACCCTCCACTTT.